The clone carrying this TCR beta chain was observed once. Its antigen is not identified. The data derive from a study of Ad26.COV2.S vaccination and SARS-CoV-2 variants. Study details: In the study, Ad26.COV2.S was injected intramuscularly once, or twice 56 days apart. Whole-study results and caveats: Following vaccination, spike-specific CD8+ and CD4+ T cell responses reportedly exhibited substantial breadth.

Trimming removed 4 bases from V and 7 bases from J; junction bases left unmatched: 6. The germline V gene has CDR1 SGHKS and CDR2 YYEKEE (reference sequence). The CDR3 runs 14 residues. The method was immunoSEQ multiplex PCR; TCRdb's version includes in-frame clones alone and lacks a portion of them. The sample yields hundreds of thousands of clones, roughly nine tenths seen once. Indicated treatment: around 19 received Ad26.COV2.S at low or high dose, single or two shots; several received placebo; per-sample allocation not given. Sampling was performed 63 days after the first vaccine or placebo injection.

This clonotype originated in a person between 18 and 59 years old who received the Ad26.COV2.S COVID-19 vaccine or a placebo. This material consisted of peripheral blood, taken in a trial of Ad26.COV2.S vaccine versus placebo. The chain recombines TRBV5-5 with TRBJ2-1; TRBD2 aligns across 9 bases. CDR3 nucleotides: TGTGCCAGCAGCCTTAGCGGGAGAAATAATGAGCAGTTCTTC. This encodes CASSLSGRNNEQFF.